These 3 T cell receptor beta chains came from one sample sequenced in a study of blood T cell repertoires in COVID-19. TCRdb keeps only in-frame clones here, not all; method: immunoSEQ multiplex PCR. The repertoire has 350,000 or so clones, approximately 89% of them found once; the top ten carry less than 5%. Sequencing was done on a sample of peripheral blood. The receptors were gathered from a woman aged 55-70 years with COVID-19, enrolled during active disease.

CDR3 in DNA: TGTGCCAGCAGACCAGGGGGCGGTTATGGCTACACCTTC. Its translation: CASRPGGGYGYTF. The chain has TRBV3-1 (or the pseudogene TRBV3-2) and TRBJ1-2; 8 bases match TRBD1. Trimming at V came to 6 bases and at J to 5 bases, leaving 5 bases not matched to a gene. CDR3 length: 13 amino acids. CDR1 is LGHDT and CDR2 is YNNKEL in the germline V gene (reference sequence).

The rearrangement links TRBV6-5 to TRBJ1-1; 8 bases fit TRBD1. This CDR3 comprises 14 residues. Germline trimming cut 8 bases from V and 1 base from J; bases unmatched to any gene: 6. Germline CDR1 reads MNHEY; CDR2 reads SVGAGI. CDR3 sequence: CASLDREGNTEAFF. The CDR3 DNA is TGTGCCAGCCTGGACAGGGAAGGGAACACTGAAGCTTTCTTT.

V and J are TRBV9 and TRBJ1-2; D call uncertain. The length of the CDR3 is 14 residues. The ends were cut back, 4 bases at V and 3 bases at J, with 13 bases in the middle. Germline lookup yields CDR1 SGDLS and CDR2 YYNGEE. CDR3 nucleotide sequence: TGTGCCAGCAGCCCCGCGGAGAGCTACTATGGCTACACCTTC. Its protein product is CASSPAESYYGYTF.